The T cell receptor beta chain under discussion was sequenced for a study of blood T cell repertoires in COVID-19. About the study: Samples taken during acute and convalescent COVID-19 were collected in the United States, Italy and Spain.

CDR1 and CDR2 from the germline V gene are SNHLY and FYNNEI. The CDR3 sequence is 14 residues long. V shed 3 bases, J shed 6 bases, and the junction held 5 bases outside the gene matches. Original processing notes: Estimation of nucleated cell counts relied on the amplification of reference gene primers. Repertoires were generated with immunoSEQ multiplex PCR, while TCRdb's copy carries only in-frame clones and drops some. The V and J calls and clone size come from that table; D and trimming were worked out from the DNA. The repertoire consists of nearly 200,000 clones, with 88% occurring once and the leading ten covering about 6.8%.

This clonotype originated in a woman aged 40-49 years who had recovered from COVID-19. The chain links TRBV2 to TRBJ2-7; 10 positions match TRBD1. Sequencing was performed on peripheral blood. The CDR3 DNA reads TGTGCCAGCAGTGACCGTAGGACAGGGGGCGAGCAGTACTTC. Translation: CASSDRRTGGEQYF.